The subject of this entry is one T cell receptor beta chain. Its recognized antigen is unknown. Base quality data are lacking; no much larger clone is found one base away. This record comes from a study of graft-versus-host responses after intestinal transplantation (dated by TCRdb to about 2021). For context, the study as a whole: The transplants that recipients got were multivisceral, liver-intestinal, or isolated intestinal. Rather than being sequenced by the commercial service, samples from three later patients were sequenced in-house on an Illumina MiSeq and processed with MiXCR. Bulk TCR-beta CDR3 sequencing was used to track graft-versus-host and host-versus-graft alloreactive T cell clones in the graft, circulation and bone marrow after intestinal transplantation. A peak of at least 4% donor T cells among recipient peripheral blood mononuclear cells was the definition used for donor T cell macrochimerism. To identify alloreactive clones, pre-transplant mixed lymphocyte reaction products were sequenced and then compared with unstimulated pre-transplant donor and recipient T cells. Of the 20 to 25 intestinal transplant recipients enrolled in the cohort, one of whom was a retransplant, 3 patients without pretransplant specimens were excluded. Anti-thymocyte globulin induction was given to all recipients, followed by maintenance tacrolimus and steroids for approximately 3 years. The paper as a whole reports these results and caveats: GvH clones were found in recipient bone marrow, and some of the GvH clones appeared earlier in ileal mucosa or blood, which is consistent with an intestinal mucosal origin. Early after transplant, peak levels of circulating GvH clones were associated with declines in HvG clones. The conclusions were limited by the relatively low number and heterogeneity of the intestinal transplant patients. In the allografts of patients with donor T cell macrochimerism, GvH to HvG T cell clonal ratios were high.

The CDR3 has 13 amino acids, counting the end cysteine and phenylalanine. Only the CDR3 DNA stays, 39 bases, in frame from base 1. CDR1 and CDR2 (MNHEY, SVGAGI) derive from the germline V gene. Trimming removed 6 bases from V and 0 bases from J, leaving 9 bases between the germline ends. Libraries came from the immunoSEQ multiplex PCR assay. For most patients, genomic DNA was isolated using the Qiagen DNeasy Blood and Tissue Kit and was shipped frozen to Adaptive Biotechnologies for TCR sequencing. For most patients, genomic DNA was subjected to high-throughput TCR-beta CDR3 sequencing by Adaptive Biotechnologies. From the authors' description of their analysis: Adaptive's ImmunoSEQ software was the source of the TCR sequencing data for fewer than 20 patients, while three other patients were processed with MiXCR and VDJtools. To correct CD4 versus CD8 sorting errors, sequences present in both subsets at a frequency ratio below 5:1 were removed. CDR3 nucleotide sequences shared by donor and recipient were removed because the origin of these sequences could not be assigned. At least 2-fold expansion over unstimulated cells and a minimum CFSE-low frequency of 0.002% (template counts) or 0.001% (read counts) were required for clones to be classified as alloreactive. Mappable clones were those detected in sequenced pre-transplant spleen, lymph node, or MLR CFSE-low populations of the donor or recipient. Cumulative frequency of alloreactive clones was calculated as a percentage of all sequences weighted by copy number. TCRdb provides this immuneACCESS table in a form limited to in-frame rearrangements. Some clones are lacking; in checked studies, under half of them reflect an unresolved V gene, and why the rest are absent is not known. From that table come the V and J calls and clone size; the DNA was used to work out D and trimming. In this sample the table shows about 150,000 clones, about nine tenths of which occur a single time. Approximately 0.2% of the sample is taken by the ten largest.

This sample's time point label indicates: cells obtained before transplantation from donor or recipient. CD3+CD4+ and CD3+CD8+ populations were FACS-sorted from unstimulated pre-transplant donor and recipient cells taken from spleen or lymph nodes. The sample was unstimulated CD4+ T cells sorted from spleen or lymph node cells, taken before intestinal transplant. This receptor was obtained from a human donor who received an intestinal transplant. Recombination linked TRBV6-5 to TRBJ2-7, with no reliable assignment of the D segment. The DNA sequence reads TGTGCCAGCAGGGCCCTTAGCTCCTACGAGCAGTACTTC. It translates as CASRALSSYEQYF.